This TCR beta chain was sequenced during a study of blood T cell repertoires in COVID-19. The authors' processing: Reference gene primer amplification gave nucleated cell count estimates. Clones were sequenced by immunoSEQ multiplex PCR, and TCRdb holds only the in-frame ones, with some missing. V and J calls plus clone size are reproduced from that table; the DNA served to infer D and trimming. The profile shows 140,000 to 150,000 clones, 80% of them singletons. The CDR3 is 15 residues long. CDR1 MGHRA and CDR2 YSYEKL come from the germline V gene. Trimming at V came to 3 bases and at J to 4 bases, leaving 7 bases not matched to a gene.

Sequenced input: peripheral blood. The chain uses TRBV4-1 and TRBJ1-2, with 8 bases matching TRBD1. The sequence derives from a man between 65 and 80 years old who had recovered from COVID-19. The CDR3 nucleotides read TGCGCCAGCAGCCATGGAGTACAGGGGGGCTATGGCTACACCTTC. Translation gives CASSHGVQGGYGYTF.